The next 15 T cell receptor beta chains were all read from a single sample in a study of cytomegalovirus exposure and HLA in healthy donors. The PCR was carried out with 60 Vbeta primers and 13 Jbeta primers. The data were produced by immunoSEQ multiplex PCR, yet TCRdb's version contains in-frame clones alone and is incomplete. Altogether 150,000 to 200,000 clones are present, approximately 80% being singletons, with the ten largest covering 1.3% to 1.5%. The source material was PBMCs. These receptor sequences come from a girl under 18 in good health and CMV-seropositive.

This rearrangement joins TRBV5-6 to TRBJ2-5; 11 bases are shared with TRBD2. The J call is in doubt because the DNA end fits TRBJ2-7 better. Germline CDR1 SGHDT, CDR2 YYEEEE. The CDR3 contains 18 residues. The CDR3 region has the DNA TGTGCCAGCAGCCCGGGTGGGCTAGCGGGAGGTCTCTCCTACGAGCAGTACTTC. This translates into CASSPGGLAGGLSYEQYF.

The V call is TRBV7-9, the J call TRBJ1-3, with a possible D match to TRBD1 (5 bases). The CDR3 is 16 amino acids. Trimming took off 3 bases at V and 1 base at J, with 13 bases between the two ends. Germline CDR1 is SEHNR and CDR2 is FQNEAQ (reference sequence). The CDR3 here is CASSFLGAGSGNTIYF. The CDR3 DNA reads as TGTGCCAGCAGCTTCTTAGGGGCGGGGTCTGGAAACACCATATATTTT.

CDR3: CASSFPGFYGYTF. Here the CDR3 DNA reads TGTGCCAGCAGTTTTCCGGGGTTCTATGGCTACACCTTC. The chain has TRBV28 and TRBJ1-2; D ambiguous. V gave up 3 bases and J gave up 4 bases, with 9 bases separating them. CDR1 MDHEN and CDR2 SYDVKM come from the germline V gene. The CDR3 has 13 residues.

CDR3 sequence (DNA): TGTGCCTGGAGTGTAGGATTAGCGGGAAACACCGGGGAGCTGTTTTTT. The encoded protein is CAWSVGLAGNTGELFF. V usage is TRBV30 and J usage is TRBJ2-2, with 8 bases identical to TRBD2. V shed 0 bases and J 2 bases; nucleotides not matched to a gene: 5. The CDR3 extends over 16 amino acids. Germline CDR1 GTSNPN, CDR2 SVGIG (reference sequence).

The rearrangement joins TRBV29-1 to TRBJ1-2, with D maybe TRBD1 (5 bases). CDR1 and CDR2 (germline): SQVTM, ANQGSEA. This CDR3 region has 12 residues. Trimming pared 3 bases from V and 2 bases from J, leaving 7 bases between. The CDR3 is CSVDGGNYGYTF. The CDR3 DNA reads as TGCAGCGTTGACGGGGGGAACTATGGCTACACCTTC.

The gene calls are TRBV2 and TRBJ1-2; D unresolved. Germline V gives CDR1 SNHLY, CDR2 FYNNEI. V lost 6 bases, J lost 5 bases, and 16 bases lay in between. The CDR3 is 14 amino acids. CDR3 DNA sequence: TGTGCCAGCAGCCTTCTCCGGGAGGATTATGGCTACACCTTC. Translated: CASSLLREDYGYTF.

On this clone itself: The sample carries other DNA sequences with the same CDR3. The chain carries TRBV5-6 and TRBJ1-5, with TRBD1 as a possible D gene (5 bases). The CDR3 length is 14 residues. Looked up from germline, CDR1 is SGHDT and CDR2 is YYEEEE. Trimming left V 2 bases short and J 4 bases short, with 10 bases between. The CDR3: CASSFGQGNQPQHF. In nucleotides, the CDR3 is TGTGCCAGCAGCTTTGGGCAGGGAAATCAGCCCCAGCATTTT. Full variable domain (missing parts from reference TRBV5-6 and TRBJ1-5): DAGVTQSPTHLIKTRGQQVTLRCSPKSGHDTVSWYQQALGQGPQFIFQYYEEEERQRGNFPDRFSGHQFPNYSSELNVNALLLGDSALYLCASSFGQGNQPQHFGDGTRLSIL.

This clone has only one observation. The chain links TRBV6-1 to TRBJ2-3, with D perhaps matching TRBD1 (5 bases). Germline values: CDR1 MNHNS, CDR2 SASEGT. The CDR3 has 15 amino acids. V lost 6 bases to trimming and J lost 0 bases, with 13 bases between them. This chain's CDR3 is CASRSDTTSTDTQYF. The CDR3 DNA reads as TGTGCCAGCAGGTCGGACACCACAAGCACAGATACGCAGTATTTT.

The CDR3 here is CATGQDNYGYTF. CDR3 DNA sequence: TGTGCCACGGGACAGGATAACTATGGCTACACCTTC. The chain links TRBV15 to TRBJ1-2; 8 nucleotides line up with TRBD1. Germline-derived CDR1 and CDR2 are LNHNV and YYDKDF (reference sequence). This CDR3 is 12 amino acids long. V was pared by 9 bases and J by 1 base, with 1 base of the junction left unmatched.

The chain links TRBV14 to TRBJ2-3; maybe TRBD1 (6 bases). The CDR3 is 15 amino acids. Trimming cost V 1 base and J 6 bases, with 14 bases left between them. Germline V gene data show CDR1 as SGHDN and CDR2 as FVKESK. The CDR3 loop reads CASSQVQGYYDTQYF. In nucleotides, the CDR3 is TGTGCCAGCAGCCAAGTACAGGGATATTACGATACGCAGTATTTT.

The chain is built from TRBV6-5 and TRBJ2-7; TRBD2 aligns across 11 bases. From germline, CDR1 is MNHEY and CDR2 SVGAGI. The CDR3 has 14 amino acids. The trim removed 5 bases at V and 4 bases at J, leaving 4 bases unmatched. The CDR3 sequence: CASSAGTSGYEQYF. CDR3 coding DNA: TGTGCCAGCAGTGCCGGGACTAGCGGTTACGAGCAGTACTTC.

The rearrangement uses TRBV5-4 and TRBJ1-1, with TRBD1 identical over 9 bases. The CDR3 has 14 amino acids. Per germline, CDR1 SGHNT and CDR2 YYREEE (reference sequence). The J segment lost 6 bases and the V segment lost 2 bases, leaving 5 bases of the junction unmatched. The chain's CDR3 is CASSFGTGQSEAFF. DNA of the CDR3: TGTGCCAGCAGCTTTGGGACAGGGCAATCTGAAGCTTTCTTT.

This clone turned up a few times. V gene TRBV5-8 combines with J gene TRBJ2-7; 8 bases are shared with TRBD1. Germline assignment: CDR1 SGHTS and CDR2 YDEGEE. This CDR3 is 13 amino acids long. Germline trimming cut 5 bases from V and 2 bases from J; bases unmatched to any gene: 3. The CDR3 is CASRMDRAYEQYF. The CDR3 DNA sequence: TGTGCCAGCAGGATGGACAGGGCCTACGAGCAGTACTTC.

The rearrangement uses TRBV5-6 and TRBJ2-6; D unclear. The CDR3 contains 14 residues. With 2 bases removed from V and 2 bases from J, the gap between germline ends came to 5 bases. Germline loops: CDR1 SGHDT, CDR2 YYEEEE. The CDR3 sequence: CASSLAPGANVLTF. In DNA, the CDR3 is TGTGCCAGCAGCTTAGCCCCTGGGGCCAACGTCCTGACTTTC.

The chain carries TRBV19 and TRBJ2-3; 8 nucleotides match TRBD2. Germline trimming cut 3 bases from V and 2 bases from J; bases unmatched to any gene: 10. Germline values: CDR1 LNHDA, CDR2 SQIVND (reference sequence). The CDR3 spans 17 residues. For the CDR3, the DNA is TGTGCCAGTAGTATTTTCGGGGGGGTACTCCTCACAGATACGCAGTATTTT. Residues: CASSIFGGVLLTDTQYF.